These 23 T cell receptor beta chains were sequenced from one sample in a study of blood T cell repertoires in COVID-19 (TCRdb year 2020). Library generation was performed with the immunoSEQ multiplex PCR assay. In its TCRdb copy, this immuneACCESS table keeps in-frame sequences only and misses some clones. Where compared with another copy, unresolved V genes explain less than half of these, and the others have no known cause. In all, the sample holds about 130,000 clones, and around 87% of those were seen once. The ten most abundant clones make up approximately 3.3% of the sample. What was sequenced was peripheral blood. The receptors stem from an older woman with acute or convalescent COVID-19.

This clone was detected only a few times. CDR3 nucleotides: TGCGCCAGCAGCTCCGACCCTGGGACAGGAGGAGGCTACACCTTC. Protein product: CASSSDPGTGGGYTF. The gene calls are TRBV5-1 and TRBJ1-2, with 8 bases lining up with TRBD1. Trimming took 3 bases from V and 8 from J; bases not matched to a gene: 12. The germline V gene encodes CDR1 SGHRS and CDR2 YFSETQ. This CDR3 is 15 amino acids long.

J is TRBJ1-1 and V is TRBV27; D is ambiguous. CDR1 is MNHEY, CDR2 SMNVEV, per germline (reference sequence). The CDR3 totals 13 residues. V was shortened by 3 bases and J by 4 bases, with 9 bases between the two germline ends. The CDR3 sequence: CASSFAASTEAFF. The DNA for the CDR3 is TGTGCCAGCAGTTTTGCCGCGAGCACTGAAGCTTTCTTT.

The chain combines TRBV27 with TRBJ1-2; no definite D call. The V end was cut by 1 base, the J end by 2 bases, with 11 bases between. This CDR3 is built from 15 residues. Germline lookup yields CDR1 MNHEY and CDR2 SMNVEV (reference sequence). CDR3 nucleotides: TGTGCCAGCAGTTTATACGGTGGGCAGAACTATGGCTACACCTTC. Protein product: CASSLYGGQNYGYTF.

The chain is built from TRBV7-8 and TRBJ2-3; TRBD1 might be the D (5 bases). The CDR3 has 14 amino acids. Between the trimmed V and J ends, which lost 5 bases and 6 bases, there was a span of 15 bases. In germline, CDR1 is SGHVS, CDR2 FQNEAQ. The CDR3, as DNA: TGTGCCAGCAGCCCAGGGTTCGTGTTGGATACGCAGTATTTT. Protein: CASSPGFVLDTQYF.

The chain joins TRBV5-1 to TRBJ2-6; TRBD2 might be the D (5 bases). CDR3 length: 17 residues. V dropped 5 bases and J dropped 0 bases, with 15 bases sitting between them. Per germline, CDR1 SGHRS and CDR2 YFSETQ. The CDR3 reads CASRSTSGASGANVLTF. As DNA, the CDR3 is TGCGCCAGCAGATCCACGAGCGGAGCCTCTGGGGCCAACGTCCTGACTTTC.

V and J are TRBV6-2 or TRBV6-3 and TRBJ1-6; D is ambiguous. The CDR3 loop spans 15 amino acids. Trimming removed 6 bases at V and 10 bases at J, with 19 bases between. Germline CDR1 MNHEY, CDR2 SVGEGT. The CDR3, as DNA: TGTGCCAGCAGCCTCTTAAGGGAGGGAGGCTCACCCCTCCACTTT. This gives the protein CASSLLREGGSPLHF.

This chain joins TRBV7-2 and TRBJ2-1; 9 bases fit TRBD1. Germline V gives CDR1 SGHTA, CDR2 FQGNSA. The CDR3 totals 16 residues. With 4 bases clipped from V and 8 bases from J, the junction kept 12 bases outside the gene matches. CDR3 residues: CASSSLTGGGLDEQFF. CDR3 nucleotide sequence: TGTGCCAGCAGCTCTTTGACAGGGGGAGGTCTAGATGAGCAGTTCTTC.

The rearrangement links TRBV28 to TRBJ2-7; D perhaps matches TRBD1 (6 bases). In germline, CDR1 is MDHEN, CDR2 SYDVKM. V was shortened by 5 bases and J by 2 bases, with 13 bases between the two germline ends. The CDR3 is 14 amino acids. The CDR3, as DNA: TGTGCCAGCAGTACGCCCGGACAGCCCTACGAGCAGTACGTC. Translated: CASSTPGQPYEQYV.

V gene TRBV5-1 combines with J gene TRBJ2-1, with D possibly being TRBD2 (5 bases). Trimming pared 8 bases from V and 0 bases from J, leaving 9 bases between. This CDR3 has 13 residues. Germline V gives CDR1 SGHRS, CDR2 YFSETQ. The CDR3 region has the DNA TGCGCCAGTCGGGAAGACTCCTACAATGAGCAGTTCTTC. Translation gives CASREDSYNEQFF.

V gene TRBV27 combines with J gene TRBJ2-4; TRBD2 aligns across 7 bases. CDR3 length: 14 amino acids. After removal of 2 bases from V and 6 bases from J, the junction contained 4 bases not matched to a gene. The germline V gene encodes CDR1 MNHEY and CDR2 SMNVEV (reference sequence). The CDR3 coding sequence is TGTGCCAGCAGTTTAGGCAGGGAGGGAAACATTCAGTACTTC. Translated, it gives CASSLGREGNIQYF.

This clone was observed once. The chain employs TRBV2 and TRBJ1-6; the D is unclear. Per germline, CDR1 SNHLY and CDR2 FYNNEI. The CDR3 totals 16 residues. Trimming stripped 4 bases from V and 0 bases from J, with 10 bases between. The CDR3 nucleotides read TGTGCCAGCAGTGGGGTGCGGAGCTCCTATAATTCACCCCTCCACTTT. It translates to CASSGVRSSYNSPLHF. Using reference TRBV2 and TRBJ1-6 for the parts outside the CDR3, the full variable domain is EPEVTQTPSHQVTQMGQEVILRCVPISNHLYFYWYRQILGQKVEFLVSFYNNEISEKSEIFDDQFSVERPDGSNFTLKIRSTKLEDSAMYFCASSGVRSSYNSPLHFGNGTRLTVT.

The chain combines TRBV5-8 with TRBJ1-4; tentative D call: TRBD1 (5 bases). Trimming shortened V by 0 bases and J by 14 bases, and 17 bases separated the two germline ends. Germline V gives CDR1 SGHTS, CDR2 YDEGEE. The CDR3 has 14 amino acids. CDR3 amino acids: CASSLAGTALSLFF. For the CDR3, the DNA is TGTGCCAGCAGCTTGGCCGGGACTGCTTTAAGTCTGTTTTTT.

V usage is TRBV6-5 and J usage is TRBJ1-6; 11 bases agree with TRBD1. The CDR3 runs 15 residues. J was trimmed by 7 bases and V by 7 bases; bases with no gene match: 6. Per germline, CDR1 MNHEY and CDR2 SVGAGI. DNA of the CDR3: TGTGCCAGCAAAGGGACAGGGGGATTCAATTCACCCCTCCACTTT. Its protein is CASKGTGGFNSPLHF.

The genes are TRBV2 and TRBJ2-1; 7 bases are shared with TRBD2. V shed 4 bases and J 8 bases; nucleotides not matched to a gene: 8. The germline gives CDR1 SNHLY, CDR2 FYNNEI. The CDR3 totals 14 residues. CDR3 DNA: TGTGCCAGCAGTGTGAAGCGGGAACGATATGAGCAGTTCTTC. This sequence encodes CASSVKRERYEQFF.

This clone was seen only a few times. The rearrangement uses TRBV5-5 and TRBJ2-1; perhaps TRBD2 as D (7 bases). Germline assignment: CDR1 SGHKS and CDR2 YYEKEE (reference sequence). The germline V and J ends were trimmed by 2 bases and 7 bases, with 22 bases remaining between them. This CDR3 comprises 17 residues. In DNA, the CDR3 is TGTGCCAGCAGCTTAGGGGGGAGGCCTAGCGGACGGAATGAGCAGTTCTTC. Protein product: CASSLGGRPSGRNEQFF.

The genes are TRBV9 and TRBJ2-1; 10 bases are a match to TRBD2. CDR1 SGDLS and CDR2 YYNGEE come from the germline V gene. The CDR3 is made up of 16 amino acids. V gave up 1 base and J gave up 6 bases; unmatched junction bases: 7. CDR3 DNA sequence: TGTGCCAGCAGCGTAACCGGGACTAGCGCCTCCAATGAGCAGTTCTTC. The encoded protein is CASSVTGTSASNEQFF. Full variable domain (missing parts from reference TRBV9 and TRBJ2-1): DSGVTQTPKHLITATGQRVTLRCSPRSGDLSVYWYQQSLDQGLQFLIQYYNGEERAKGNILERFSAQQFPDLHSELNLSSLELGDSALYFCASSVTGTSASNEQFFGPGTRLTVL.

CDR3 DNA: TGTGCCAGCAGCTCCCCGCGTAACTACAATGAGCAGTTCTTC. Translated, it gives CASSSPRNYNEQFF. This chain joins TRBV13 and TRBJ2-1; D not resolved. CDR1 PRHDT and CDR2 FYEKMQ come from the germline V gene (reference sequence). The CDR3 sequence is 14 residues long. V gave up 4 bases and J gave up 3 bases, with 10 bases separating them.

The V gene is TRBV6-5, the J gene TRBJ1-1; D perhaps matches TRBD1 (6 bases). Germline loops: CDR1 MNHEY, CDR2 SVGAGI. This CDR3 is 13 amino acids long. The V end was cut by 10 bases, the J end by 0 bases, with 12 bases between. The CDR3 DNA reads TGTGCCACCCGACAGGAATTGAACACTGAAGCTTTCTTT. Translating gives CATRQELNTEAFF.

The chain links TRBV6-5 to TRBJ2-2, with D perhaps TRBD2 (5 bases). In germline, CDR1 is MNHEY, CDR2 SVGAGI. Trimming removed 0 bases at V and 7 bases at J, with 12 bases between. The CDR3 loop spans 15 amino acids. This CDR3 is CASSYSGMGSGELFF. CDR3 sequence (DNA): TGTGCCAGCAGTTACTCGGGCATGGGGAGCGGGGAGCTGTTTTTT.

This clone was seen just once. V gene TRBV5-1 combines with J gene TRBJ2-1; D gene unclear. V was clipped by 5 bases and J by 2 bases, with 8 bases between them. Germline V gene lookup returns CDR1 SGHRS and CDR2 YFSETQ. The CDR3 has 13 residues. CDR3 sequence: CASSGLAYNEQFF. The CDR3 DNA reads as TGCGCCAGCAGTGGGCTCGCCTACAATGAGCAGTTCTTC.

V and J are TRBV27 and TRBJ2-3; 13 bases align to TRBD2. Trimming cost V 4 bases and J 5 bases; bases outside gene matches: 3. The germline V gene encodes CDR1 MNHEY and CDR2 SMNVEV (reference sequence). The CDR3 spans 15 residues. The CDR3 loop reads CASSSGLAGEDTQYF. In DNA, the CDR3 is TGTGCCAGCAGTTCAGGACTAGCGGGAGAAGATACGCAGTATTTT.

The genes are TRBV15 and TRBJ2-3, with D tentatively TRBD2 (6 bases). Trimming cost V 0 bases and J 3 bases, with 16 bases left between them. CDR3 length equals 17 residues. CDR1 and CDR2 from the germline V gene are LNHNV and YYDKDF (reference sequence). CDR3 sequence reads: CATSRDRASARTDTQYF. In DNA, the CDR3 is TGTGCCACCAGCAGAGATAGAGCTAGCGCCCGAACAGATACGCAGTATTTT.

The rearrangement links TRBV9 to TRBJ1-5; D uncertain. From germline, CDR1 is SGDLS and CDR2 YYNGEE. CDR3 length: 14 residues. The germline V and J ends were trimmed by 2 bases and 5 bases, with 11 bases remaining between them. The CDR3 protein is CASSVGRSDQPQHF. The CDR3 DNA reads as TGTGCCAGCAGCGTTGGGAGATCCGATCAGCCCCAGCATTTT.